Shown below are 15 T cell receptor beta chains from a single sample sequenced in a study of shared clonotypes between healthy human individuals (dated by TCRdb to 2018 to 2021). Receptors were amplified or captured by the immunoSEQ multiplex PCR assay. TCRdb took this table from immuneACCESS and kept in-frame rearrangements with V and J called. Such tables lack part of the clones; where checked against another copy, unresolved V genes explain under half of the gap, and the rest is unexplained. The table for this sample lists roughly 1 million clones; 65% to 75% of them were counted only once. Around 1.5% of the sample belongs to the ten largest clones. The source material was memory CD4+ T cells sorted from blood. The cell subset or site label, read with the paper, signifies: CD45RA-negative fraction. The receptors were gathered from a man between 18 and 35 years old in good health.

The chain recombines TRBV2 with TRBJ2-1; D is unclear. Trimming removed 6 bases at V and 9 bases at J, with 12 bases between. The CDR3 runs 12 residues. CDR1 SNHLY and CDR2 FYNNEI come from the germline V gene. The CDR3 DNA reads TGTGCCAGCAGGGTCCCCCCGAGTGAGCAGTTCTTC. Residues: CASRVPPSEQFF.

The V and J genes are TRBV27 and TRBJ1-2, with 9 bases lining up with TRBD1. This CDR3 has 15 residues. Trimming took 2 bases from V and 8 from J; bases not matched to a gene: 9. CDR1 is MNHEY and CDR2 is SMNVEV in the germline V gene (reference sequence). CDR3 sequence (DNA): TGTGCCAGCAGTTTAAGATATGGACAGGGGCAGGGCTACACCTTC. The encoded protein is CASSLRYGQGQGYTF.

This chain uses TRBV11-1 with TRBJ1-1, with 8 nucleotides matching TRBD1. J was trimmed by 5 bases and V by 4 bases; bases with no gene match: 3. This CDR3 spans 13 amino acids. Germline assignment: CDR1 SGHAT and CDR2 FQDESV (reference sequence). CDR3 sequence: CASSSRTGTEAFF. Here the CDR3 DNA reads TGTGCCAGCAGCTCCCGGACAGGGACTGAAGCTTTCTTT.

The chain employs TRBV5-4 and TRBJ2-5; 8 nucleotides agree with TRBD1. The DNA matches TRBJ2-7 better at its end, which makes the J call doubtful. The CDR3 has 15 amino acids. Per germline, CDR1 SGHNT and CDR2 YYREEE (reference sequence). CDR3 amino acids: CASSEGQGSSYEQYF. Here the CDR3 DNA reads TGTGCCAGCAGCGAAGGACAGGGTAGCTCCTACGAGCAGTACTTC.

In this sample, this clone turned up a few times. The sample has other DNA sequences that encode this CDR3 too. The V gene is TRBV27, the J gene TRBJ2-1; D may be TRBD1 (6 bases). Trimming pared 6 bases from V and 1 base from J, leaving 10 bases between. Looked up from germline, CDR1 is MNHEY and CDR2 is SMNVEV (reference sequence). This CDR3 has 14 residues. The CDR3 loop reads CASRTGASYNEQFF. The CDR3 nucleotides are TGTGCCAGCAGGACAGGAGCTTCCTACAATGAGCAGTTCTTC.

This rearrangement joins TRBV10-3 to TRBJ2-5; D unclear. Trimming removed 7 bases from V and 2 bases from J, with 5 bases in between. CDR1 is ENHRY, CDR2 SYGVKD, per germline. The CDR3 runs 11 residues. The CDR3 nucleotides are TGTGCCATCAAAGATCAAGAGACCCAGTACTTC. Translated, it gives CAIKDQETQYF.

CDR3 loop: CASSLDRGRDYGYTF. The DNA of the CDR3 is TGTGCCAGCAGTTTAGACAGGGGGCGCGACTATGGCTACACCTTC. This rearrangement joins TRBV27 to TRBJ1-2; 10 bases line up with TRBD1. Losses at the gene ends were 2 bases for V and 3 bases for J; bases not matched to a gene: 3. Looked up from germline, CDR1 is MNHEY and CDR2 is SMNVEV (reference sequence). The CDR3 extends over 15 amino acids.

The chain joins TRBV5-6 to TRBJ1-1; D is ambiguous. The CDR3 runs to 14 residues. CDR1 and CDR2 (germline): SGHDT, YYEEEE. V lost 4 bases to trimming and J lost 4 bases, with 14 bases between them. CDR3 amino acids: CASSPLGEGTEAFF. The CDR3 DNA is TGTGCCAGCAGCCCACTCGGGGAGGGCACTGAAGCTTTCTTT.

Regarding this clone: Just one base apart from a much larger clone, this may be a read error. V and J are TRBV29-1 and TRBJ2-1; 9 bases match TRBD2. V gave up 1 base and J gave up 9 bases; unmatched junction bases: 10. Germline V gene data show CDR1 as SQVTM and CDR2 as ANQGSEA. The CDR3 has 15 amino acids. The CDR3 DNA reads as TGCAGCGTTGAAGCTTGGCTAGCGGGGACCAGTGAGCAGTTCTTC. Translating it yields CSVEAWLAGTSEQFF.

The chain recombines TRBV30 with TRBJ2-7; D is possibly TRBD2 (7 bases). V shed 5 bases and J shed 3 bases, with 23 bases lying between them. The CDR3 loop spans 16 amino acids. Germline V CDR1 and CDR2: GTSNPN, SVGIG (reference sequence). The CDR3 reads CAWGGASGTHRYEQYF. CDR3 sequence (DNA): TGTGCCTGGGGGGGGGCTAGCGGAACCCACCGCTACGAGCAGTACTTC. The whole variable domain, remainder taken from reference TRBV30 and TRBJ2-7, is SQTIHQWPATLVQPVGSPLSLECTVEGTSNPNLYWYRQAAGRGLQLLFYSVGIGQISSEVPQNLSASRPQDRQFILSSKKLLLSDSGFYLCAWGGASGTHRYEQYFGPGTRLTVT.

This clone was seen only once. The junction differs from germline at one of its ends, possibly a read error. The chain uses TRBV7-7 and TRBJ2-5, with D possibly matching TRBD2 (5 bases). The CDR3 is made up of 14 amino acids. Germline CDR1 reads SSHAT; CDR2 reads FNYEAQ (reference sequence). The CDR3: CASSLGETGETQYF. For the CDR3, the DNA is TGTGCTAGCAGCTTGGGCGAAACGGGGGAGACCCAGTACTTC.

About this clone itself: This likely came from a read error, as a far larger clone is one base away. V usage is TRBV6-5 and J usage is TRBJ2-7; 9 bases agree with TRBD2. CDR3 size: 15 residues. Germline-derived CDR1 and CDR2 are MNHEY and SVGAGI. Trimming took 3 bases from V and 8 from J; bases not matched to a gene: 11. CDR3 amino acids: CASSYGASGETKQYF. CDR3 DNA sequence: TGTGCCAGCAGTTATGGGGCTAGCGGGGAGACTAAGCAGTACTTC.

The CDR3 loop reads CASSSGQLYNSPLHF. The DNA for the CDR3 is TGTGCCAGTAGCTCGGGACAATTGTATAATTCACCCCTCCACTTT. The chain carries TRBV19 and TRBJ1-6; D may be TRBD1 (6 bases). The CDR3 runs 15 residues. V lost 6 bases to trimming and J lost 4 bases, with 13 bases between them. Germline CDR1 and CDR2: LNHDA and SQIVND (reference sequence). Full variable domain (outside the CDR3, taken from reference TRBV19 and TRBJ1-6): DGGITQSPKYLFRKEGQNVTLSCEQNLNHDAMYWYRQDPGQGLRLIYYSQIVNDFQKGDIAEGYSVSREKKESFPLTVTSAQKNPTAFYLCASSSGQLYNSPLHFGNGTRLTVT.

The rearrangement uses TRBV27 and TRBJ1-1; no clear D gene. This CDR3 comprises 15 residues. Trimming stripped 3 bases from V and 3 bases from J, with 14 bases between. Per the germline V gene, CDR1 is MNHEY and CDR2 is SMNVEV (reference sequence). For the CDR3, the DNA is TGTGCCAGCAGTTTCGTCGGATCCCGGCACACTGAAGCTTTCTTT. This translates into CASSFVGSRHTEAFF.

The chain employs TRBV7-2 and TRBJ2-2, with D hard to call. The V and J ends lost 6 bases and 5 bases respectively, with 10 bases between them. This CDR3 contains 13 residues. CDR1 SGHTA and CDR2 FQGNSA come from the germline V gene. The CDR3 nucleotides are TGTGCCAGCAGGAGAAGAGAAACCGGGGAGCTGTTTTTT. As protein: CASRRRETGELFF.